This paragraph reports one TCR beta chain. The data were obtained in a study of T cell changes during pregnancy in multiple sclerosis. The method was immunoSEQ multiplex PCR; TCRdb's version includes in-frame clones alone and lacks a portion of them. The table records roughly 90,000 clones, about 94% of them present only once. This receptor was obtained from a female donor with multiple sclerosis, enrolled in a pregnancy study. The sequenced sample was peripheral blood, obtained in the third trimester of pregnancy.

CDR3 sequence reads: CASSLGRVLLSETQYF. The CDR3 DNA follows: TGTGCCAGCAGCTTAGGCAGGGTTCTCCTATCAGAGACCCAGTACTTC. This chain links TRBV7-2 with TRBJ2-5; D is possibly TRBD1 (5 bases). The CDR3 loop spans 16 amino acids. V lost 1 base and J lost 4, with 16 bases in between. Per germline, CDR1 SGHTA and CDR2 FQGNSA.